Listed below are T cell receptor beta chains from one sample, sequenced in a study of metastatic and nonmetastatic thyroid tumors. TCRdb re-called the PCR reads via MiXCR. The profile shows fewer than 20,000 clones, 25% to 30% of them singletons. The sequencing input was tumor tissue. These receptors originate from a male donor with papillary thyroid cancer or a benign thyroid nodule (not recorded which). Some clones in this sample may be carry-over from other donors' samples. CDR3s include the opening cysteine and the closing phenylalanine or tryptophan. Fields, in order: J gene, clone size, V gene, CDR3 protein. Not every row has a clone size; where given, it reads once, few, many or a size class.

TRBJ2-7,-,TRBV7-3,CASSQGASSYEQYF
TRBJ2-7,many,TRBV3-1,CASSHQGQELPLF
TRBJ1-4,many,TRBV6-1,CASREGGSNEKLFF
TRBJ2-5,many,TRBV12-3/TRBV12-4,CASSFDRGETQYF
TRBJ2-2,-,TRBV2,CASSSQAYTGELFF
TRBJ2-7,few,TRBV20-1,CSASVPGGPYEQYF
TRBJ1-2,many,TRBV25-1,CASSEYGRNPDRYGYTF
TRBJ1-1,many,TRBV12-3/TRBV12-4,CASNQGQGMDTEAFF
TRBJ1-2,many,TRBV2,CASSMTGPNYGYTF
TRBJ1-5,few,TRBV6-6,CASSYSRVDSNHPQHF
TRBJ2-2,-,TRBV11-2,CASRMGLAERSGELFF
TRBJ1-4,-,TRBV30,CAWSPGTGVEKLFF
TRBJ2-1,-,TRBV5-5,CASSFTSGQNNEQFF
TRBJ2-7,-,TRBV20-1,CSASRGLGYEQYF
TRBJ1-5,many,TRBV30,CAWRADGPQHF
TRBJ2-1,-,TRBV9,CASSVAGLAGNEQFF
TRBJ2-1,many,TRBV7-8,CASSSPPSPAGGGGEQFF
TRBJ1-1,-,TRBV5-4,CASSLKGQLTEAFF
TRBJ2-3,-,TRBV18,CASSQGTGTPDTQYF
TRBJ2-7,many,TRBV5-6,CASSLYGGRGGEQYF
TRBJ1-2,-,TRBV7-9,CASSLAGARGYTF
TRBJ2-5,many,TRBV19,CASSELAGPRETQYF
TRBJ2-3,few,TRBV28,CANSFTASEKQYF
TRBJ2-5,many,TRBV5-6,CASSLRGVRSETQYF
TRBJ2-7,few,TRBV6-1,CASGENTGGGYEQYF
TRBJ1-1,many,TRBV7-8,CASSTALGDTEAFF
TRBJ2-7,few,TRBV24-1,CATSDSYEQYF
TRBJ2-1,-,TRBV11-3,CASGLGPGNEQFF
TRBJ2-1,few,TRBV5-4,CASSLAGPQGLAGFKTHNEQFF
TRBJ1-1,few,TRBV6-6,CASSYLGGRDTEAFF
TRBJ2-1,-,TRBV20-1,CSASRGGAYQGEQFF
TRBJ2-7,many,TRBV3-1,CASTNRGGIDEQYF
TRBJ1-1,-,TRBV13,CASRRTAGPEAFF